The 16 T cell receptor beta chains listed next were all sequenced from one sample in a study of blood T cell repertoires in COVID-19. Only in-frame clones appear in the TCRdb table, and some are missing; sequencing was by immunoSEQ multiplex PCR. This table holds about 210,000 clones, approximately 87% found once. Sequenced input: peripheral blood. Every receptor here comes from a man between 60 and 75 years old who had recovered from COVID-19.

Only one count was recorded for this clone. V usage is TRBV12-3 or TRBV12-4 and J usage is TRBJ2-7; the D gene is possibly TRBD2 (5 bases). The CDR3 totals 13 residues. Trimming left V 6 bases short and J 2 bases short, with 11 bases between. The CDR3 reads CASSPGLPYEQYF. The CDR3 nucleotides are TGTGCCAGCAGCCCCGGACTTCCCTACGAGCAGTACTTC.

The rearrangement joins TRBV9 to TRBJ1-1, with unresolved D. This CDR3 is 12 amino acids long. The germline CDR1 and CDR2 sequences are SGDLS and YYNGEE. V was trimmed by 2 bases and J by 2 bases, leaving 4 bases between them. The CDR3 loop reads CASSVANTEAFF. The CDR3, as DNA: TGTGCCAGCAGCGTGGCAAACACTGAAGCTTTCTTT.

With regard to this clone: An end of the junction does not agree with germline; a read error may underlie this. The rearrangement joins TRBV2 to TRBJ2-1; TRBD1 aligns across 7 bases. The CDR3 length is 12 residues. Germline V CDR1 and CDR2: SNHLY, FYNNEI. CDR3 residues: CASREGGDEQFF. The CDR3 coding sequence is TGTGCCAGCAGGGAAGGGGGCGATGAGCAGTTCTTC.

A single count supports this clone. The J gene is TRBJ1-6, the V gene TRBV30, with D possibly TRBD1 on 5 matching bases. CDR3 size: 14 residues. Per germline, CDR1 GTSNPN and CDR2 SVGIG (reference sequence). V shed 4 bases and J shed 8 bases, with 15 bases lying between them. CDR3 nucleotide sequence: TGTGCCTGGATAAAGCAGGGAATCTATTCACCCCTCCACTTT. Translation gives CAWIKQGIYSPLHF. The whole variable domain, filled in from reference TRBV30 and TRBJ1-6, reads SQTIHQWPATLVQPVGSPLSLECTVEGTSNPNLYWYRQAAGRGLQLLFYSVGIGQISSEVPQNLSASRPQDRQFILSSKKLLLSDSGFYLCAWIKQGIYSPLHFGNGTRLTVT.

The genes are TRBV28 and TRBJ1-3; D may be TRBD1 (5 bases). The germline gives CDR1 MDHEN, CDR2 SYDVKM. V dropped 6 bases and J dropped 4 bases, with 13 bases sitting between them. CDR3 size: 14 residues. This chain's CDR3 is CASRKPGEGNTIYF. The CDR3, as DNA: TGTGCCAGCAGGAAGCCGGGGGAAGGAAACACCATATATTTT.

This clone was observed once. V gene TRBV7-2 combines with J gene TRBJ2-7; D is ambiguous. V was cut by 5 bases and J by 4 bases, with 12 bases left in between. There are 13 residues in the CDR3. Germline CDR1 reads SGHTA; CDR2 reads FQGNSA. The CDR3 sequence is CASSPGVGYEQYF. CDR3 nucleotides: TGTGCCAGCAGCCCTGGAGTTGGGTACGAGCAGTACTTC.

This chain joins TRBV18 and TRBJ2-7; tentative D call: TRBD2 (5 bases). Germline CDR1 is KGHSH and CDR2 is LQKENI. The CDR3 sequence is 13 residues long. Trimming removed 1 base at V and 2 bases at J, with 6 bases between. The CDR3 DNA reads as TGTGCCAGCTCACCACGGGAGACCTACGAGCAGTACTTC. This codes for CASSPRETYEQYF.

V gene TRBV18 combines with J gene TRBJ1-4; possibly TRBD1 for D (5 bases). This CDR3 is built from 13 residues. Germline V lookup: CDR1 KGHSH, CDR2 LQKENI. V was pared by 8 bases and J by 4 bases, with 11 bases between. The CDR3 nucleotides read TGTGCCAGCCGAACAGGAGTTAATGAAAAACTGTTTTTT. It codes for CASRTGVNEKLFF.

The gene calls are TRBV6-5 and TRBJ2-5; tentative D call: TRBD2 (6 bases). V gave up 6 bases and J gave up 4 bases, with 15 bases separating them. The CDR3 is 14 residues long. Germline V gene sequence: CDR1 MNHEY, CDR2 SVGAGI. In DNA form, the CDR3 reads TGTGCCAGCAGCGACTACCGGGAGTCAGAGACCCAGTACTTC. Its protein product is CASSDYRESETQYF.

The genes are TRBV5-1 and TRBJ2-7, with a weak D call TRBD1 (6 bases). The CDR3 sequence is 17 residues long. V lost 0 bases and J 4 bases, leaving 20 bases between the germline ends. Germline CDR1 and CDR2: SGHRS and YFSETQ. For the CDR3, the DNA is TGCGCCAGCAGCTTGGGGGCAGGGGCAATCCTCCGGTACGAGCAGTACTTC. This encodes CASSLGAGAILRYEQYF.

This chain uses TRBV5-4 with TRBJ2-7, with D tentatively TRBD2 (7 bases). CDR3 length equals 16 residues. Trimming cost V 4 bases and J 3 bases, with 20 bases left between them. Germline lookup yields CDR1 SGHNT and CDR2 YYREEE (reference sequence). CDR3 nucleotides: TGTGCCAGCAGCCTAAGCCGAGGGGGGGCAAGCTACGAGCAGTACTTC. Translation gives CASSLSRGGASYEQYF.

The chain uses TRBV30 and TRBJ1-5; 9 positions match TRBD1. This CDR3 spans 16 amino acids. Looked up from germline, CDR1 is GTSNPN and CDR2 is SVGIG (reference sequence). Trimming removed 3 bases from V and 0 bases from J; junction bases left unmatched: 6. Here the CDR3 DNA reads TGTGCCTGGAGCATCGGACAGGGGTATAGCAATCAGCCCCAGCATTTT. It translates to CAWSIGQGYSNQPQHF.

This chain uses TRBV19 with TRBJ1-2, with D tentatively TRBD1 (6 bases). Looked up from germline, CDR1 is LNHDA and CDR2 is SQIVND (reference sequence). V gave up 4 bases and J gave up 5 bases, with 8 bases separating them. The CDR3 runs 12 residues. CDR3 in amino acids: CASSKTGYGYTF. DNA for the CDR3: TGTGCCAGTAGTAAAACAGGGTATGGCTACACCTTC.

Notes on this clone: Germline and junction disagree at one end, which may indicate a read error. The chain carries TRBV18 and TRBJ1-5; 8 bases map to TRBD1. The CDR3 is made up of 16 amino acids. The germline V gene encodes CDR1 KGHSH and CDR2 LQKENI. The CDR3 nucleotides read TGTGCCAGCTCACCGGGACAGGTCGGGAGCAATCCGCCCCAGCATTTT. Its protein is CASSPGQVGSNPPQHF.

The chain joins TRBV29-1 to TRBJ2-2; D gene uncertain. The V gene lost 7 bases and the J gene lost 5 bases, with 14 bases spanning the gap. The CDR3 length is 13 residues. The germline V gene has CDR1 SQVTM and CDR2 ANQGSEA. The CDR3: CSAPGEDTGELFF. CDR3 coding DNA: TGCAGCGCACCCGGAGAAGATACCGGGGAGCTGTTTTTT.

The rearrangement uses TRBV6-5 and TRBJ2-3; 8 bases align to TRBD2. The ends lost 8 bases at V and 0 bases at J; junction bases unmatched: 7. The CDR3 is 15 amino acids. Germline CDR1 and CDR2: MNHEY and SVGAGI. In DNA, the CDR3 is TGTGCCAGCCTCCCACTAGCGGCTAGCACAGATACGCAGTATTTT. It encodes CASLPLAASTDTQYF.